The rows below give T cell receptor beta chains drawn from one sample of a study of response to subunit inactivated influenza vaccine. From the RT-PCR reads, TCRdb called clonotypes with MiXCR, one entry per CDR3 protein. The sample lists 600,000 to 700,000 distinct CDR3 sequences; 14% were seen once. The sequencing used PBMCs from blood, collected 14 days before vaccination. The source is a man over 45 who received an inactivated influenza vaccine. Both conserved end residues are part of each CDR3. A D gene is named only where the DNA matches it firmly. Clone size is shown for a subset of rows, as once, few, many or a class of expanded clone.

cdr3_aa cdr3_nt j_call clone_size cdr3_length d_call v_call
CASSDPGQGGDEQFF TGTGCCAGCAGCGACCCGGGACAGGGGGGGGATGAGCAGTTCTTC TRBJ2-1 few 15 TRBD1 TRBV9
CASSLPGQGRSGGTDTQYF TGTGCCAGCAGTTTACCGGGACAGGGAAGGAGCGGGGGCACAGATACGCAGTATTTT TRBJ2-3 few 19 TRBD1 TRBV27
CASSRSPVDQPQHF TGTGCCAGCAGTAGGAGTCCGGTGGATCAGCCCCAGCATTTT TRBJ1-5 few 14 NA TRBV12-3/TRBV12-4
CASRSGMDHEQYF TGTGCCAGCCGCTCCGGGATGGACCACGAGCAGTACTTC TRBJ2-7 NA 13 NA TRBV9
CASSLVSGLDGELLF TGCGCCAGCAGCTTGGTCTCGGGGCTTGACGGGGAGCTGTTGTTT TRBJ2-2 once 15 NA TRBV5-1
CASSLGASDLQETQYF TGTGCCAGCAGTTTAGGGGCTAGCGACCTCCAAGAGACCCAGTACTTC TRBJ2-5 many 16 NA TRBV28
CGVGTSGSLTNIQYF TGCGGCGTCGGGACTAGCGGATCCCTGACGAACATTCAGTACTTC TRBJ2-4 few 15 TRBD2 TRBV20-1
CASRSGQAGNTIYF TGTGCCAGCAGGTCGGGACAGGCTGGAAACACCATATATTTT TRBJ1-3 many 14 TRBD1 TRBV12-3/TRBV12-4
CASSRGDFVYEQYF TGTGCCAGCAGTAGGGGGGACTTCGTCTACGAGCAGTACTTC TRBJ2-7 few 14 NA TRBV7-9
CASSQETMNGYTF TGCGCCAGCAGCCAGGAGACCATGAATGGCTACACCTTC TRBJ1-2 few 13 NA TRBV5-1
CASSLWETYNSPLHF TGTGCCAGCAGCTTGTGGGAGACCTATAATTCACCCCTCCACTTT TRBJ1-6 NA 15 NA TRBV5-6
CASGRGETQYF TGTGCCAGCGGCAGGGGGGAGACCCAGTACTTC TRBJ2-5 few 11 TRBD1 TRBV9
CASSQGSPEGETQYF TGTGCCAGCAGCCAGGGATCACCCGAGGGGGAGACCCAGTACTTC TRBJ2-5 few 15 NA TRBV7-3
CASSLVLLTDTQYF TGTGCCAGCAGCTTAGTATTACTCACAGATACGCAGTATTTT TRBJ2-3 NA 14 NA TRBV7-8
CASTKGQGTNTEAFF TGTGCCAGCACCAAAGGACAGGGGACGAACACTGAAGCTTTCTTT TRBJ1-1 few 15 TRBD1 TRBV7-2
CSARAGLAGVETQYF TGCAGTGCTAGAGCAGGACTAGCGGGAGTAGAGACCCAGTACTTC TRBJ2-5 few 15 TRBD2 TRBV20-1
CASSNPGQGTGELFF TGTGCCAGCAGCAACCCGGGACAGGGAACCGGGGAGCTGTTTTTT TRBJ2-2 NA 15 TRBD1 TRBV13
CASSLSREQFF TGTGCCAGCAGTTTATCCCGTGAGCAGTTCTTC TRBJ2-1 many 11 NA TRBV12-3/TRBV12-4
CASSESGQLYNEQFF TGCGCCAGCAGTGAGTCGGGACAGCTGTACAATGAGCAGTTCTTC TRBJ2-1 NA 15 TRBD1 TRBV10-2
CSARDATGGGNEQFF TGCAGTGCTAGAGACGCGACAGGGGGTGGCAATGAGCAGTTCTTC TRBJ2-1 few 15 TRBD1 TRBV20-1
CASSLSGTGRGQFF TGTGCCAGCAGTTTATCGGGGACGGGAAGAGGGCAGTTCTTC TRBJ2-1 few 14 NA TRBV28
CASSLASRGHTEAFF TGTGCCAGCAGTTTAGCCTCCCGGGGGCACACTGAAGCTTTCTTT TRBJ1-1 many 15 NA TRBV12-3/TRBV12-4
CSASFQQETQYF TGCAGTGCTAGTTTTCAGCAAGAGACCCAGTACTTC TRBJ2-5 few 12 NA TRBV20-1
CASSLVHSAGNTIYF TGTGCCAGCAGCTTAGTCCACAGTGCTGGAAACACCATATATTTT TRBJ1-3 many 15 NA TRBV7-2
CASSPGPTYGYTF TGTGCCAGCAGCCCGGGACCCACTTATGGCTACACCTTC TRBJ1-2 NA 13 NA TRBV7-2
CASRPRLTGELFF TGTGCCAGCAGACCGCGACTCACCGGGGAGCTGTTTTTT TRBJ2-2 NA 13 NA TRBV28
CASSQPGIREQFF TGCGCCAGCAGCCAGCCAGGGATTCGGGAGCAGTTCTTC TRBJ2-1 few 13 NA TRBV4-3
CASSRTYYEQYF TGTGCCAGCAGCCGAACTTACTACGAGCAGTACTTC TRBJ2-7 NA 12 NA TRBV12-3/TRBV12-4
CSAVQGSTYNEQFF TGCAGTGCTGTACAGGGCTCTACCTACAATGAGCAGTTCTTC TRBJ2-1 few 14 NA TRBV20-1
CASSVSTSGRSGELFF TGTGCCAGCAGCGTTAGTACTAGCGGGAGATCCGGGGAGCTGTTTTTT TRBJ2-2 few 16 TRBD2 TRBV9
CASRQDRAGTGELFF TGTGCCAGCAGACAGGACAGGGCGGGCACCGGGGAGCTGTTTTTT TRBJ2-2 NA 15 TRBD1 TRBV7-3
CASRDQYEQYF TGTGCCAGCAGGGACCAATACGAGCAGTACTTC TRBJ2-7 NA 11 NA TRBV28
CASSLSGPPSTGELFF TGTGCCAGCAGTCTTTCGGGTCCTCCGAGCACCGGGGAGCTGTTTTTT TRBJ2-2 NA 16 NA TRBV12-3/TRBV12-4
CASSLILGAGRIGELFF TGTGCCAGCAGCCTAATTCTGGGGGCAGGGCGTATCGGGGAGCTGTTTTTT TRBJ2-2 NA 17 NA TRBV11-2
CASSLVGLSKDTQYF TGTGCCAGCAGCTTAGTCGGCCTTTCCAAAGATACGCAGTATTTT TRBJ2-3 few 15 NA TRBV7-2
CASSFLAGTSGNTGELFF TGTGCCAGCAGTTTCCTAGCCGGGACTAGCGGCAACACCGGGGAGCTGTTTTTT TRBJ2-2 many 18 TRBD2 TRBV28
CSARTTSSYNEQFF TGCAGTGCAAGAACTACTAGCTCCTACAATGAGCAGTTCTTC TRBJ2-1 many 14 NA TRBV20-1
CASALGSHTDTQYF TGTGCCAGCGCTCTGGGCTCCCACACAGATACGCAGTATTTT TRBJ2-3 few 14 NA TRBV25-1
CASSLESLSYEQYF TGCGCCAGCAGCTTGGAGTCTCTCTCCTACGAGCAGTACTTC TRBJ2-7 NA 14 NA TRBV5-1
CSAPVRGETQYF TGCAGTGCTCCCGTGAGAGGGGAGACCCAGTACTTC TRBJ2-5 NA 12 NA TRBV20-1
CAISGGPSYEQYF TGTGCCATCAGCGGGGGTCCCTCCTACGAGCAGTACTTC TRBJ2-7 NA 13 NA TRBV10-3
CASSRGGKETQYF TGCGCCAGCAGCAGGGGGGGGAAAGAGACCCAGTACTTC TRBJ2-5 many 13 NA TRBV5-1